These 14 T cell receptor beta chains came from one sample sequenced in a study of blood T cell repertoires in COVID-19. Data came from immunoSEQ multiplex PCR; TCRdb stores just in-frame clones and leaves some out. The sample records 250,000 to 400,000 clones, roughly 90% being singletons. Sequenced: peripheral blood. Every receptor here comes from a woman younger than 45 with COVID-19, enrolled during active disease.

This chain uses TRBV19 with TRBJ1-1; 9 bases are shared with TRBD1. The germline CDR1 and CDR2 sequences are LNHDA and SQIVND (reference sequence). This CDR3 comprises 13 residues. V shed 8 bases, J shed 1 base, and the junction held 2 bases outside the gene matches. The CDR3 protein is CASGGQGNTEAFF. DNA for the CDR3: TGTGCCAGTGGGGGACAGGGGAACACTGAAGCTTTCTTT.

The chain joins TRBV19 to TRBJ1-1; tentatively, D is TRBD1 (5 bases). V shed 1 base and J shed 0 bases, with 9 bases lying between them. The germline CDR1 and CDR2 sequences are LNHDA and SQIVND (reference sequence). The length of the CDR3 is 15 residues. CDR3 in amino acids: CASSIGIGVNTEAFF. The CDR3 DNA follows: TGTGCCAGTAGTATAGGGATAGGGGTGAACACTGAAGCTTTCTTT.

The chain couples TRBV6-2 or TRBV6-3 to TRBJ2-1, with D tentatively TRBD2 (7 bases). This CDR3 region has 15 residues. V gave up 2 bases and J gave up 3 bases, with 11 bases separating them. Germline V gene sequence: CDR1 MNHEY, CDR2 SVGEGT. CDR3 sequence: CASSYRGGDYNEQFF. CDR3 nucleotide sequence: TGTGCCAGCAGTTACAGGGGGGGGGACTACAATGAGCAGTTCTTC.

This clone is a singleton in its sample. The chain employs TRBV5-1 and TRBJ2-2, with 8 bases lining up with TRBD2. The CDR3 covers 15 residues. Trimming removed 1 base from V and 5 bases from J; junction bases left unmatched: 4. CDR1 and CDR2 from the germline V gene are SGHRS and YFSETQ. In DNA form, the CDR3 reads TGCGCCAGCAGCTTGCCAGCGGGAGAGACCGGGGAGCTGTTTTTT. It is translated as CASSLPAGETGELFF. The variable domain in full, with the rest retrieved from reference TRBV5-1 and TRBJ2-2, is KAGVTQTPRYLIKTRGQQVTLSCSPISGHRSVSWYQQTPGQGLQFLFEYFSETQRNKGNFPGRFSGRQFSNSRSEMNVSTLELGDSALYLCASSLPAGETGELFFGEGSRLTVL.

This chain uses TRBV11-3 with TRBJ2-1; 11 bases are shared with TRBD1. The CDR3 contains 14 residues. With V trimmed by 8 bases and J by 9 bases, 9 bases remained unmatched. The germline gives CDR1 SGHNT, CDR2 YENEEA. This chain's CDR3 is CASSLRTGGFEQFF. DNA for the CDR3: TGTGCCAGCTCTTTACGGACAGGGGGCTTTGAGCAGTTCTTC.

This clone was recorded once. This chain links TRBV28 with TRBJ1-2; 9 bases align to TRBD1. The length of the CDR3 is 14 residues. After removal of 5 bases from V and 0 bases from J, the junction contained 1 base not matched to a gene. CDR1 MDHEN and CDR2 SYDVKM come from the germline V gene. In nucleotides, the CDR3 is TGTGCCAGCAGTAGGACAGGGGCTAACTATGGCTACACCTTC. It yields the protein CASSRTGANYGYTF.

This chain connects TRBV24-1 to TRBJ1-5; possibly TRBD1 for D (6 bases). The V gene's germline CDR1 is KGHDR and CDR2 SFDVKD. The CDR3 runs 17 residues. The germline V and J ends were trimmed by 3 bases and 4 bases, with 18 bases remaining between them. This CDR3 reads CATSDLQGWILNQPQHF. The CDR3 coding sequence is TGTGCCACCAGTGATCTACAGGGTTGGATTTTAAATCAGCCCCAGCATTTT.

The chain recombines TRBV28 with TRBJ2-7, with D possibly being TRBD1 (6 bases). Per germline, CDR1 MDHEN and CDR2 SYDVKM. CDR3 size: 15 residues. Trimming removed 6 bases at V and 4 bases at J, with 19 bases between. CDR3 nucleotides: TGTGCCAGCAGCCACCACAGGGTTAGTCCGTACGAGCAGTACTTC. This translates into CASSHHRVSPYEQYF.

This chain links TRBV18 with TRBJ1-1; D gene uncertain. The germline gives CDR1 KGHSH, CDR2 LQKENI. CDR3 length: 14 amino acids. V lost 0 bases and J 4 bases, leaving 9 bases between the germline ends. For the CDR3, the DNA is TGTGCCAGCTCACCACCGGTGGCGGGCACTGAAGCTTTCTTT. It yields the protein CASSPPVAGTEAFF.

The rearrangement links TRBV28 to TRBJ1-4; 7 bases are a match to TRBD1. J gave up 3 bases and V 5 bases, and 3 bases lay outside the gene matches. The CDR3 covers 14 residues. In germline, CDR1 is MDHEN, CDR2 SYDVKM. In DNA form, the CDR3 reads TGTGCCAGCAGTCTCGGGACAGCTAATGAAAAACTGTTTTTT. The encoded protein is CASSLGTANEKLFF.

The chain employs TRBV3-1 (or the pseudogene TRBV3-2) and TRBJ2-5; 10 bases line up with TRBD2. Germline values: CDR1 LGHDT, CDR2 YNNKEL (reference sequence). Unmatched junction bases numbered 10, after V lost 4 bases and J lost 5 bases. This CDR3 has 16 amino acids. The CDR3: CASSPSGSGVRETQYF. CDR3 coding DNA: TGTGCCAGCAGCCCTAGCGGGAGCGGAGTCCGGGAGACCCAGTACTTC.

The DNA for the CDR3 is TGTGCCAGCAGCTTAGATGTACAGGTCGGCCCTGGAAACACCATATATTTT. This codes for CASSLDVQVGPGNTIYF. The chain carries TRBV11-2 and TRBJ1-3; a possible D gene is TRBD1 (5 bases). There are 17 residues in the CDR3. V was cut by 0 bases and J by 2 bases, with 14 bases left in between. From germline, CDR1 is SGHAT and CDR2 FQNNGV.

V gene TRBV5-4 combines with J gene TRBJ2-7; 9 bases fit TRBD1. V was pared by 4 bases and J by 4 bases, with 12 bases of the junction left unmatched. CDR3 size: 16 residues. CDR1 SGHNT and CDR2 YYREEE come from the germline V gene (reference sequence). Here the CDR3 reads CASSPQVGTGLYEQYF. The CDR3 nucleotides read TGTGCCAGCAGCCCGCAGGTGGGGACAGGGTTATACGAGCAGTACTTC.

This chain joins TRBV12-3 or TRBV12-4 and TRBJ1-1; D is unclear. The CDR3 runs 13 residues. V lost 3 bases to trimming and J lost 4 bases, with 9 bases between them. The CDR3 DNA follows: TGTGCCAGCAGTTTTCCCTCGTCCACTGAAGCTTTCTTT. This translates into CASSFPSSTEAFF.